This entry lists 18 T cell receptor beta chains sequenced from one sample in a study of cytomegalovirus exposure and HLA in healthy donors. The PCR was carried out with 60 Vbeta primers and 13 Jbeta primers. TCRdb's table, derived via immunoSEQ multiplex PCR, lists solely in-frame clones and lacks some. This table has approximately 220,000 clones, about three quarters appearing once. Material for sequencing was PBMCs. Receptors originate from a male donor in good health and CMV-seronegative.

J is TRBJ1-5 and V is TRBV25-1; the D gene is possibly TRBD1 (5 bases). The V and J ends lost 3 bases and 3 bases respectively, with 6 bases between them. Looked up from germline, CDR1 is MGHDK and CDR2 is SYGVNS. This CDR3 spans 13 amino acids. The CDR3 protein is CASSDRDNQPQHF. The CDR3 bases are TGTGCCAGCAGTGACAGGGACAATCAGCCCCAGCATTTT.

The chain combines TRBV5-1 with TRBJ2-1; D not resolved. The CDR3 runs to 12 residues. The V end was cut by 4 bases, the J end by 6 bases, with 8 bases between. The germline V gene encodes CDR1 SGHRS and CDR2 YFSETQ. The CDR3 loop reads CASSPYRNEQFF. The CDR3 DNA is TGCGCCAGCAGCCCTTATCGCAATGAGCAGTTCTTC.

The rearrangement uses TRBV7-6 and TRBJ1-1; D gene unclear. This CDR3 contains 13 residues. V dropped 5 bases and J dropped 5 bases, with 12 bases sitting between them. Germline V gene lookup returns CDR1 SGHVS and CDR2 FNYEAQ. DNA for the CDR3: TGTGCCAGCAGCCCGCGACTCGGAACTGAAGCTTTCTTT. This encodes CASSPRLGTEAFF.

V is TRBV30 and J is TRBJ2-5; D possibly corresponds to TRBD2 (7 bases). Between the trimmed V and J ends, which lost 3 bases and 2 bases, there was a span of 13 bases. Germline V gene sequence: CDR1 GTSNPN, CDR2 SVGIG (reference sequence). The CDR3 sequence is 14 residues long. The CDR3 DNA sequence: TGTGCCTGGAGCTATAGGGGGGGACAAGAGACCCAGTACTTC. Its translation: CAWSYRGGQETQYF.

The CDR3, as DNA: TGTGCCAGCAGTTACCGACAGGGGTACACTGAAGCTTTCTTT. Its translation is CASSYRQGYTEAFF. The chain uses TRBV6-5 and TRBJ1-1; 8 bases match TRBD1. The J segment lost 3 bases and the V segment lost 2 bases, leaving 2 bases of the junction unmatched. CDR3 length equals 14 residues. Looked up from germline, CDR1 is MNHEY and CDR2 is SVGAGI.

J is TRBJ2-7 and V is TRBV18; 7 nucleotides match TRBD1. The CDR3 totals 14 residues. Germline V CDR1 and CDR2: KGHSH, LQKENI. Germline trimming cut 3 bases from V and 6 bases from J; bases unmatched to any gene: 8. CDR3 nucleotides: TGTGCCAGCTCACCCATCGACAGGGAAAGCGAGCAGTACTTC. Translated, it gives CASSPIDRESEQYF.

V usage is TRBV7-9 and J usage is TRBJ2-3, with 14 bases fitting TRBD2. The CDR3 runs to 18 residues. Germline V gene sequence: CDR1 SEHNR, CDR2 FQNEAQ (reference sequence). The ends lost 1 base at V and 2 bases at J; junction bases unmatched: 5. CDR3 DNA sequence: TGTGCCAGCAGCTTAGGGGGGACTAGCGGGGGCTACACAGATACGCAGTATTTT. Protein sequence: CASSLGGTSGGYTDTQYF.

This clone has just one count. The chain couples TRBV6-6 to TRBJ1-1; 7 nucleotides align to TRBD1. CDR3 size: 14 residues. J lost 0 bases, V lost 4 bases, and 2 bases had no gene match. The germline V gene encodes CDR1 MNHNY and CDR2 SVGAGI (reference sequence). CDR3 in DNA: TGTGCCAGCAGTTGGGACAGTTTGAACACTGAAGCTTTCTTT. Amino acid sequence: CASSWDSLNTEAFF.

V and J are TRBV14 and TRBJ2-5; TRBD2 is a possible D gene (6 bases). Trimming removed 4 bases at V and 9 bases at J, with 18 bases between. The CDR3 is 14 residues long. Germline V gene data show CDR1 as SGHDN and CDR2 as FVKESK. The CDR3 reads CASSLTRDSTAQYF. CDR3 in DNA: TGTGCCAGCAGCCTTACCCGGGACTCTACAGCCCAGTACTTC.

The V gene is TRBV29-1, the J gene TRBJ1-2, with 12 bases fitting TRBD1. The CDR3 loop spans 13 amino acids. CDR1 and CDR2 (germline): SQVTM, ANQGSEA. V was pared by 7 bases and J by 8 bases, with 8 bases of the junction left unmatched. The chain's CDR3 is CSGAGTGGGGYTF. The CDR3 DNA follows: TGCAGCGGTGCCGGGACAGGGGGCGGGGGCTACACCTTC. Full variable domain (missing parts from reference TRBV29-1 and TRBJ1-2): SAVISQKPSRDICQRGTSLTIQCQVDSQVTMMFWYRQQPGQSLTLIATANQGSEATYESGFVIDKFPISRPNLTFSTLTVSNMSPEDSSIYLCSGAGTGGGGYTFGSGTRLTVV.

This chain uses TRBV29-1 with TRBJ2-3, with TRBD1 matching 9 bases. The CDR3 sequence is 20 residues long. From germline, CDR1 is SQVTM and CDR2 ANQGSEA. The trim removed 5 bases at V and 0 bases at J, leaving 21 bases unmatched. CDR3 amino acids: CSVRGIGGTGLVSSTDTQYF. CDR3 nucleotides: TGCAGCGTTAGGGGTATTGGGGGGACAGGGCTCGTATCTAGCACAGATACGCAGTATTTT.

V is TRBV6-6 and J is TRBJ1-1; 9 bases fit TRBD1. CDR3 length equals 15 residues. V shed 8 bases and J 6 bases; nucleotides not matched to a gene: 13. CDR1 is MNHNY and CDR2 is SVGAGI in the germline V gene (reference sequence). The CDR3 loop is CASGTGQGWGAEAFF. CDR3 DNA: TGTGCCAGCGGGACAGGGCAGGGATGGGGCGCTGAAGCTTTCTTT.

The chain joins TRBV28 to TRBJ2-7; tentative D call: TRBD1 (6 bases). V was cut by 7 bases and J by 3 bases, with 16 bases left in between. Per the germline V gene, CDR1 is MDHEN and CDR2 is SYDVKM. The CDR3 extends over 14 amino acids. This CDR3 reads CASTQTGTNYEQYF. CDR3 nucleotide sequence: TGTGCCAGCACCCAAACCGGGACAAACTACGAGCAGTACTTC. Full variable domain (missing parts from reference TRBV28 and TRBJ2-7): DVKVTQSSRYLVKRTGEKVFLECVQDMDHENMFWYRQDPGLGLRLIYFSYDVKMKEKGDIPEGYSVSREKKERFSLILESASTNQTSMYLCASTQTGTNYEQYFGPGTRLTVT.

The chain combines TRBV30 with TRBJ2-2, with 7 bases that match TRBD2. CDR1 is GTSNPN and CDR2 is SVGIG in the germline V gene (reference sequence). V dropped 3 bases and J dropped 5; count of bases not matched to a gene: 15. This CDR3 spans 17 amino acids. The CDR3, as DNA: TGTGCCTGGAGCGCCCCCGGGGAGGGCCGGGGGACCGGGGAGCTGTTTTTT. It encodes CAWSAPGEGRGTGELFF. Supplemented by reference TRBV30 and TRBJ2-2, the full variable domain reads SQTIHQWPATLVQPVGSPLSLECTVEGTSNPNLYWYRQAAGRGLQLLFYSVGIGQISSEVPQNLSASRPQDRQFILSSKKLLLSDSGFYLCAWSAPGEGRGTGELFFGEGSRLTVL.

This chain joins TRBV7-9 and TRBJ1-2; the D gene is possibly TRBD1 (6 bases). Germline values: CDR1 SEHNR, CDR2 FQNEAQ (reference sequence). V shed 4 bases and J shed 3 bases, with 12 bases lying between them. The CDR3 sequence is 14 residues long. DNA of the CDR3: TGTGCCAGCAGCTCGTCAGGGGCAGACTATGGCTACACCTTC. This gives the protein CASSSSGADYGYTF. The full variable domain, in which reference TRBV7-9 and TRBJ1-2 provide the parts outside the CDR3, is DTGVSQNPRHKITKRGQNVTFRCDPISEHNRLYWYRQTLGQGPEFLTYFQNEAQLEKSRLLSDRFSAERPKGSFSTLEIQRTEQGDSAMYLCASSSSGADYGYTFGSGTRLTVV.

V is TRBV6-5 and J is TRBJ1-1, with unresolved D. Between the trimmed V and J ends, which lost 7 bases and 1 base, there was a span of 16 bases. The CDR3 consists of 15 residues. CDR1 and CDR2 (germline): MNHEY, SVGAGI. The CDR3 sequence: CASTTPGWANTEAFF. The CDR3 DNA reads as TGTGCCAGCACCACCCCTGGATGGGCGAACACTGAAGCTTTCTTT.

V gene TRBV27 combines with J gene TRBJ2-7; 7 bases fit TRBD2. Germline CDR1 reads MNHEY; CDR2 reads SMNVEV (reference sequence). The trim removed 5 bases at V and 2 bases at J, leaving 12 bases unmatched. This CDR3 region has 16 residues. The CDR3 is CASSPLDGRPPYEQYF. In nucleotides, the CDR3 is TGTGCCAGCAGTCCCCTGGACGGGAGGCCACCCTACGAGCAGTACTTC.

CDR3 sequence: CSVRQGDFGYTF. The CDR3 DNA follows: TGCAGCGTTAGGCAGGGGGATTTTGGCTACACCTTC. The rearrangement uses TRBV29-1 and TRBJ1-2, with 7 bases matching TRBD1. Losses at the gene ends were 5 bases for V and 7 bases for J; bases not matched to a gene: 7. CDR3 size: 12 residues. Germline CDR1 reads SQVTM; CDR2 reads ANQGSEA.